The 29 T cell receptor beta chains given below trace back to one sample, sequenced in a study of cytomegalovirus exposure and HLA in healthy donors. It was with 60 Vbeta and 13 Jbeta primers that the PCR ran. Method: immunoSEQ multiplex PCR; TCRdb's copy keeps in-frame clones and lacks some. Altogether approximately 210,000 clones are present, around 79% being singletons, with the ten largest covering about 0.36%. Sequenced material: PBMCs. All receptors derive from a male donor in good health and CMV-seropositive.

V usage is TRBV7-3 and J usage is TRBJ1-1, with D maybe TRBD1 (6 bases). The CDR3 length is 15 residues. CDR1 is SGHTA and CDR2 is FQGTGA in the germline V gene. The germline V and J ends were trimmed by 2 bases and 0 bases, with 10 bases remaining between them. CDR3 bases: TGTGCCAGCAGCTTAGGACAGAAGATGAACACTGAAGCTTTCTTT. It encodes CASSLGQKMNTEAFF.

The chain employs TRBV19 and TRBJ1-5; D unresolved. V gave up 0 bases and J gave up 7 bases, with 10 bases separating them. Germline V gene lookup returns CDR1 LNHDA and CDR2 SQIVND (reference sequence). CDR3 length: 14 residues. DNA for the CDR3: TGTGCCAGTAGTATAGATGCCGGGAACCAGCCCCAGCATTTT. Translating gives CASSIDAGNQPQHF.

The J gene is TRBJ1-2, the V gene TRBV6-5; D remains unclear. Between the trimmed V and J ends, which lost 6 bases and 8 bases, there was a span of 13 bases. CDR1 and CDR2 from the germline V gene are MNHEY and SVGAGI. The CDR3 totals 12 residues. CDR3 DNA: TGTGCCAGCAGCCTACTAGCGGGAGGCTACACCTTC. This sequence encodes CASSLLAGGYTF.

The rearrangement joins TRBV7-2 to TRBJ2-1; maybe TRBD2 (6 bases). Trimming left V 1 base short and J 8 bases short, with 12 bases between. CDR1 and CDR2 (germline): SGHTA, FQGNSA. The CDR3 length is 14 residues. CDR3 in amino acids: CASSLGGGVYEQFF. The DNA of the CDR3 is TGTGCCAGCAGCTTAGGGGGCGGGGTCTATGAGCAGTTCTTC. The full variable domain, completed using reference TRBV7-2 and TRBJ2-1, is GAGVSQSPSNKVTEKGKDVELRCDPISGHTALYWYRQSLGQGLEFLIYFQGNSAPDKSGLPSDRFSAERTGGSVSTLTIQRTQQEDSAVYLCASSLGGGVYEQFFGPGTRLTVL.

The rearrangement joins TRBV5-6 to TRBJ1-5; D possibly corresponds to TRBD1 (5 bases). The germline V gene encodes CDR1 SGHDT and CDR2 YYEEEE. V lost 0 bases, J lost 5 bases, and 12 bases lay in between. This CDR3 is 15 amino acids long. The CDR3 DNA sequence: TGTGCCAGCAGCTTGGTCGGGGGGGGGTATCAGCCCCAGCATTTT. It is translated as CASSLVGGGYQPQHF.

J is TRBJ1-1 and V is TRBV6-5, with D unclear. With 0 bases removed from V and 5 bases from J, the gap between germline ends came to 10 bases. Germline CDR1 MNHEY, CDR2 SVGAGI. CDR3 length: 14 residues. CDR3: CASSYSMRDTEAFF. The DNA of the CDR3 is TGTGCCAGCAGTTACTCGATGAGGGATACTGAAGCTTTCTTT.

The V and J genes are TRBV19 and TRBJ2-5, with TRBD1 matching over 7 bases. Trimming cost V 2 bases and J 5 bases; bases outside gene matches: 5. In germline, CDR1 is LNHDA, CDR2 SQIVND (reference sequence). The CDR3 consists of 14 residues. The CDR3 is CASSIPNRGETQYF. In DNA, the CDR3 is TGTGCCAGTAGTATACCCAACAGGGGCGAGACCCAGTACTTC. Combining the CDR3 with reference TRBV19 and TRBJ2-5 gives the whole variable domain DGGITQSPKYLFRKEGQNVTLSCEQNLNHDAMYWYRQDPGQGLRLIYYSQIVNDFQKGDIAEGYSVSREKKESFPLTVTSAQKNPTAFYLCASSIPNRGETQYFGPGTRLLVL.

The J gene is TRBJ1-1, the V gene TRBV7-3, with no clear D. The germline CDR1 and CDR2 sequences are SGHTA and FQGTGA. With 4 bases removed from V and 5 bases from J, the gap between germline ends came to 17 bases. The CDR3 runs 15 residues. The CDR3 DNA is TGTGCCAGCAGCTCCAGGCAGGCTAGCGGGACTGAAGCTTTCTTT. It translates to CASSSRQASGTEAFF.

The V gene is TRBV7-2, the J gene TRBJ2-3; 8 positions agree with TRBD1. This CDR3 has 14 residues. Trimming at V came to 5 bases and at J to 3 bases, leaving 4 bases not matched to a gene. The germline gives CDR1 SGHTA, CDR2 FQGNSA. CDR3 protein: CASSARTGTDTQYF. The CDR3 nucleotides read TGTGCCAGCAGCGCCAGGACAGGGACAGATACGCAGTATTTT.

V gene TRBV19 combines with J gene TRBJ1-2, with D possibly being TRBD1 (5 bases). V lost 6 bases to trimming and J lost 2 bases, with 13 bases between them. The germline V gene encodes CDR1 LNHDA and CDR2 SQIVND (reference sequence). This CDR3 is 14 amino acids long. CDR3 DNA: TGTGCCAGTAGGCCTACAGGAGTAAACTATGGCTACACCTTC. Translating gives CASRPTGVNYGYTF.

The rearrangement joins TRBV19 to TRBJ1-5; 7 bases fit TRBD1. The germline gives CDR1 LNHDA, CDR2 SQIVND (reference sequence). The trim removed 4 bases at V and 3 bases at J, leaving 12 bases unmatched. The CDR3 length is 17 residues. The DNA for the CDR3 is TGTGCCAGTAGTACCCCGCCGACAGGGTTGTACAATCAGCCCCAGCATTTT. Its protein is CASSTPPTGLYNQPQHF.

The V gene is TRBV7-9, the J gene TRBJ2-1; 7 bases map to TRBD2. The V and J ends lost 1 base and 6 bases, in that order; junction bases with no gene match: 6. This CDR3 is built from 15 residues. Germline V CDR1 and CDR2: SEHNR, FQNEAQ (reference sequence). Here the CDR3 DNA reads TGTGCCAGCAGCTTAGTCCCAGCGGGAAGCAATGAGCAGTTCTTC. Translation: CASSLVPAGSNEQFF.

This chain uses TRBV9 with TRBJ2-3; possibly TRBD2 for D (6 bases). With 4 bases removed from V and 4 bases from J, the gap between germline ends came to 19 bases. Germline V gene sequence: CDR1 SGDLS, CDR2 YYNGEE. This CDR3 comprises 16 residues. The CDR3 loop reads CASSPTGTLAPDTQYF. The CDR3 bases are TGTGCCAGCAGCCCGACCGGGACTCTAGCCCCAGATACGCAGTATTTT.

The J gene is TRBJ2-1, the V gene TRBV6-4; D ambiguous. Germline V CDR1 and CDR2: MRHNA, SNTAGT. V lost 6 bases to trimming and J lost 5 bases, with 11 bases between them. This CDR3 comprises 13 residues. CDR3 DNA: TGTGCCAGCAGCTGGAGTTTAAACAATGAGCAGTTCTTC. Translation: CASSWSLNNEQFF.

V gene TRBV9 combines with J gene TRBJ2-5; D possibly corresponds to TRBD1 (5 bases). This CDR3 has 17 residues. CDR1 is SGDLS, CDR2 YYNGEE, per germline. Trimming shortened V by 0 bases and J by 3 bases, and 18 bases separated the two germline ends. The CDR3 reads CASSVGGTRGNKETQYF. In DNA, the CDR3 is TGTGCCAGCAGCGTAGGCGGAACAAGGGGAAATAAAGAGACCCAGTACTTC.

The chain couples TRBV7-2 to TRBJ2-1; TRBD2 might be the D (5 bases). The V end was cut by 4 bases, the J end by 8 bases, with 12 bases between. CDR3 length equals 13 residues. From germline, CDR1 is SGHTA and CDR2 FQGNSA. For the CDR3, the DNA is TGTGCCAGCAGCTCGATACGGGGAGATGAGCAGTTCTTC. Protein sequence: CASSSIRGDEQFF. The full variable domain, in which reference TRBV7-2 and TRBJ2-1 provide the parts outside the CDR3, is GAGVSQSPSNKVTEKGKDVELRCDPISGHTALYWYRQSLGQGLEFLIYFQGNSAPDKSGLPSDRFSAERTGGSVSTLTIQRTQQEDSAVYLCASSSIRGDEQFFGPGTRLTVL.

The chain employs TRBV29-1 and TRBJ2-2; D ambiguous. Germline V gene sequence: CDR1 SQVTM, CDR2 ANQGSEA. Trimming took off 1 base at V and 1 base at J, with 7 bases between the two ends. CDR3 length: 14 amino acids. CDR3 loop: CSVEGDLNTGELFF. CDR3 nucleotide sequence: TGCAGCGTTGAAGGCGATCTGAACACCGGGGAGCTGTTTTTT.

The rearrangement uses TRBV4-2 and TRBJ1-1; D call uncertain. V lost 0 bases and J 10 bases, leaving 9 bases between the germline ends. The CDR3 has 12 amino acids. Germline CDR1 is LGHNA and CDR2 is YNFKEQ. CDR3 coding DNA: TGTGCCAGCAGCCAAGAGGAGGGAGGAGCTTTCTTT. Protein sequence: CASSQEEGGAFF.

With regard to this clone: One end of the junction is discordant with germline, which a read error may explain. The CDR3 spells CSSSLAGSGGRTEAFF. The CDR3 DNA is TGTTCCAGCAGCTTAGCGGGTTCAGGGGGGCGGACTGAAGCTTTCTTT. The chain recombines TRBV7-9 with TRBJ1-1, with TRBD1 matching 7 bases. CDR3 size: 16 residues. Looked up from germline, CDR1 is SEHNR and CDR2 is FQNEAQ (reference sequence).

The chain links TRBV9 to TRBJ1-3, with a possible D match to TRBD1 (5 bases). This CDR3 comprises 14 residues. Germline V CDR1 and CDR2: SGDLS, YYNGEE. Trimming took 0 bases from V and 3 from J, leaving 7 bases between them. The CDR3 sequence is CASSVETGGNTIYF. The CDR3 coding sequence is TGTGCCAGCAGCGTAGAAACAGGTGGAAACACCATATATTTT.

V usage is TRBV6-4 and J usage is TRBJ2-3; a weak D match, TRBD2 (6 bases). Trimming shortened V by 11 bases and J by 0 bases, and 18 bases separated the two germline ends. Germline assignment: CDR1 MRHNA and CDR2 SNTAGT. This CDR3 region has 15 residues. The DNA of the CDR3 is TGTGCCCACCCACAGACGGGGACTAGCACAGATACGCAGTATTTT. This translates into CAHPQTGTSTDTQYF.

The chain carries TRBV18 and TRBJ2-1, with D maybe TRBD2 (6 bases). With 3 bases removed from V and 9 bases from J, the gap between germline ends came to 9 bases. CDR3 length equals 12 residues. Germline assignment: CDR1 KGHSH and CDR2 LQKENI. The CDR3 loop reads CASSPGTGEQFF. The DNA of the CDR3 is TGTGCCAGCTCACCGGGGACTGGTGAGCAGTTCTTC.

This chain links TRBV5-4 with TRBJ2-2; 7 nucleotides line up with TRBD2. This CDR3 has 14 residues. V trimming: 1 base; J trimming: 5 bases; junction bases outside the gene matches: 2. From germline, CDR1 is SGHNT and CDR2 YYREEE (reference sequence). The CDR3 spells CASSLYGRTGELFF. CDR3 nucleotides: TGTGCCAGCAGCTTGTACGGGAGGACCGGGGAGCTGTTTTTT. The full variable domain, rest sourced from reference TRBV5-4 and TRBJ2-2, is ETGVTQSPTHLIKTRGQQVTLRCSSQSGHNTVSWYQQALGQGPQFIFQYYREEENGRGNFPPRFSGLQFPNYSSELNVNALELDDSALYLCASSLYGRTGELFFGEGSRLTVL.

The chain recombines TRBV27 with TRBJ1-1; D remains unclear. The CDR3 spans 8 residues. V lost 11 bases, J lost 8 bases, and 6 bases lay in between. CDR1 and CDR2 from the germline V gene are MNHEY and SMNVEV (reference sequence). CDR3 nucleotides: TGTGCCCGGGTCGAAGCTTTCTTT. Translated, it gives CARVEAFF.

This clone was picked up a small number of times. This chain joins TRBV7-3 and TRBJ1-1; 8 bases match TRBD1. There are 15 residues in the CDR3. The V and J ends lost 5 bases and 0 bases, in that order; junction bases with no gene match: 5. The germline gives CDR1 SGHTA, CDR2 FQGTGA. CDR3 residues: CASSDTGGMNTEAFF. In nucleotides, the CDR3 is TGTGCCAGCAGCGATACAGGGGGGATGAACACTGAAGCTTTCTTT.

The rearrangement links TRBV6-4 to TRBJ2-1; TRBD2 matches 14 bases. V lost 5 bases, J lost 6 bases, and 3 bases stayed unmatched. The CDR3 runs to 15 residues. Germline values: CDR1 MRHNA, CDR2 SNTAGT. CDR3 sequence: CASSLGLAGVNEQFF. CDR3 bases: TGTGCCAGCAGTTTGGGACTAGCGGGAGTCAATGAGCAGTTCTTC.

J is TRBJ2-3 and V is TRBV19; 7 bases agree with TRBD1. Germline V gene lookup returns CDR1 LNHDA and CDR2 SQIVND (reference sequence). This CDR3 region has 16 residues. With 2 bases clipped from V and 3 bases from J, the junction kept 8 bases outside the gene matches. CDR3 amino acids: CASSIPTGARTDTQYF. CDR3 in DNA: TGTGCCAGTAGTATACCTACAGGGGCCAGGACAGATACGCAGTATTTT.

The genes are TRBV11-2 and TRBJ2-2; D is perhaps TRBD1 (5 bases). The germline CDR1 and CDR2 sequences are SGHAT and FQNNGV. The CDR3 is 13 residues long. The ends were cut back, 4 bases at V and 8 bases at J, with 11 bases in the middle. The CDR3 DNA reads as TGTGCCAGCAGCTCCACTGGGGCTGGGGAGCTGTTTTTT. Translating gives CASSSTGAGELFF.

This clone was recorded only once. This sequence joins TRBV5-4 and TRBJ2-4; 8 positions agree with TRBD2. V was pared by 5 bases and J by 2 bases, with 6 bases of the junction left unmatched. CDR1 SGHNT and CDR2 YYREEE come from the germline V gene (reference sequence). The CDR3 runs 15 residues. The CDR3 sequence is CASSPGGKPKNIQYF. The CDR3 nucleotides read TGTGCCAGCAGTCCGGGGGGGAAACCCAAAAACATTCAGTACTTC.